A selection of T cell receptor beta chains follows, all from one sample in a study of identifying expanded T cells in peripheral blood. Generated by immunoSEQ multiplex PCR, the TCRdb table keeps only in-frame clones and is missing some. In the table there are more than 70,000 clones, 86% of which are singletons. The sample was blood. The receptors were sampled from a person aged 18 to 69 in good health. Each CDR3 is given with its conserved first and last residue. A D gene is named only where the DNA matches it firmly. Size is omitted from some rows. Given values are once, few, many or a class for expanded clones.

TRBV5-8	TRBJ1-2	.	TRBD1	TGTGCCAGCACTAACCGGATGGAGACAGGGAACTTCTATGGCTACACCTTC	CASTNRMETGNFYGYTF
TRBV5-1	TRBJ2-7	few	TRBD1	TGCGCCAGCAGCTCGGGGACAGGCTCCTACGAGCAGTACTTC	CASSSGTGSYEQYF
TRBV19	TRBJ1-1	.	.	TGTGCCAGTAGTCAGGGAAAAGGAATGAACACTGAAGCTTTCTTT	CASSQGKGMNTEAFF
TRBV19	TRBJ1-1	many	.	TGTGCCATTAAAGAGGCGACAGAGAACACTGAAGCTTTCTTT	CAIKEATENTEAFF
TRBV27	TRBJ1-2	once	TRBD1	TGTGCCAGCAAGGATCAGGGGGACTATGGCTACACCTTC	CASKDQGDYGYTF
TRBV7-9	TRBJ2-1	.	.	TGTGCCAGCAGCTTAGGGGGGGCTGGTGAGCAGTTCTTC	CASSLGGAGEQFF
TRBV30	TRBJ1-1	.	TRBD1	TGTGCCCGGGACAGGGGGCTAGGGGTGAACACTGAAGCTTTCTTT	CARDRGLGVNTEAFF
TRBV14	TRBJ2-2	.	.	TGTGCCAGCAGCCAAAGGCGGACAGTCGAGGAGCTGTTTTTT	CASSQRRTVEELFF
TRBV2	TRBJ1-1	few	.	TGTGCGTCTCTCATGGGCCCTATGAACACTGAAGCTTTCTTT	CASLMGPMNTEAFF
TRBV4-2	TRBJ1-1	few	.	TGTGCCAGCAGCCAGGAAGATGAGGTCGCTGAAGCTTTCTTT	CASSQEDEVAEAFF
TRBV5-8	TRBJ2-1	.	.	TGTGCCAGCACTGTCTGGGCGGGGCCCTACAATGAGCAGTTCTTC	CASTVWAGPYNEQFF
TRBV5-1	TRBJ2-4	few	.	TGCGCCAGCAGCTTTTCTCCGGTACAGGGCAACATTCAGTACTTC	CASSFSPVQGNIQYF
TRBV7-8	TRBJ1-2	once	.	TGTGCCAGCAGCCCGGGACCCCAGGATGGCTACACCTTC	CASSPGPQDGYTF
TRBV4-1	TRBJ2-5	.	.	TGCGCCAGCAGCCAAACATCGACAGGCCAAGAGACCCAGTACTTC	CASSQTSTGQETQYF
TRBV19	TRBJ1-1	.	TRBD1	TGTGCCAGTAAGCCCAGACAGGGGGTGAACACTGAAGCTTTCTTT	CASKPRQGVNTEAFF
TRBV6-5	TRBJ1-1	.	.	TGTGCCAGCAGCCTCGACCCGAACACTGAAGCTTTCTTT	CASSLDPNTEAFF
TRBV5-1	TRBJ2-7	.	TRBD1	TGCGCCAGCAGCACCTATCCGGGACAGGGCTACGAGCAGTACTTC	CASSTYPGQGYEQYF
TRBV30	TRBJ1-2	.	.	TGTGCCTGGAGAAGTGCCTATGGCTACACCTTC	CAWRSAYGYTF
TRBV10-2	TRBJ2-7	.	TRBD1	TGCGCCAGCAGTGACCTTCAGGACAGGTCAGTTTGGAGAGAAACCTACGAGCAGTACTTC	CASSDLQDRSVWRETYEQYF
TRBV7-2	TRBJ2-7	once	.	TGTGCCAGCAGCTTAGGAACACCGACAGGACCCTACGAGCAGTACTTC	CASSLGTPTGPYEQYF
TRBV6-1	TRBJ2-6	.	TRBD1	TGTGCCAGCAGTGGGACAGGGGCTACAGGGGCCAACGTCCTGACTTTC	CASSGTGATGANVLTF
TRBV27	TRBJ1-1	.	.	TGTGCCAGCAAGGGTGTTTACACTGAAGCTTTCTTT	CASKGVYTEAFF
TRBV6-6	TRBJ1-4	.	.	TGTGCCAGCAGTTCCCAGGGAGTCCGAACTAATGAAAAACTGTTTTTT	CASSSQGVRTNEKLFF
TRBV27	TRBJ2-1	.	.	TGTGCCAGCGGCCCATACAATGAGCAGTTCTTC	CASGPYNEQFF
TRBV9	TRBJ2-3	.	.	TGTGCCAGCAGCGGTAGTGTTCCAGATACGCAGTATTTT	CASSGSVPDTQYF
TRBV4-3	TRBJ1-2	.	.	TGCGCCAGCAGCCAAGATGATCAAGGGGCAAACTATGGCTACACCTTC	CASSQDDQGANYGYTF
TRBV7-9	TRBJ1-1	.	.	TGTGCCAGCAGCTTAGTCCAGGGAGGGACTGAAGCTTTCTTT	CASSLVQGGTEAFF
TRBV2	TRBJ1-6	.	.	TGTGCCAGCAGTGCCGGGGCGCAGGTATCACCCCTCCACTTT	CASSAGAQVSPLHF
TRBV27	TRBJ2-7	.	.	TGTGCCAGCAGTTCCCCCTACGAGCAGTACTTC	CASSSPYEQYF